A selection of T cell receptor beta chains follows, all from one sample in a study of blood T cell repertoires in COVID-19. Sequencing was performed with immunoSEQ multiplex PCR; in TCRdb, only in-frame clones are kept and a portion is missing. The table shows approximately 74,000 clones, with 70% to 90% occurring only once. Sequenced sample: peripheral blood. The receptors here all came from a man in his 70s with acute or convalescent COVID-19. The CDR3 runs from the conserved cysteine through the conserved F or W. A D gene is named only where the DNA matches it firmly. A clone size is listed for some rows: how often the clone was seen (once, few, many), or a class if it is expanded.

v_gene	d_gene	abundance	j_gene	CDR3aa	CDR3nt
TRBV4-1	.	.	TRBJ1-4	CASRVQGSEKLFF	TGCGCCAGCAGGGTACAGGGAAGTGAAAAACTGTTTTTT
TRBV5-8	.	.	TRBJ1-2	CASSLGGFRARGRLGYTF	TGTGCCAGCAGCTTGGGGGGATTCCGGGCCAGGGGCCGATTAGGCTACACCTTC
TRBV6-5	.	few	TRBJ2-5	CASSSPSRAGWAQYF	TGTGCCAGCAGTTCCCCGAGCAGGGCCGGGTGGGCCCAGTACTTC
TRBV2	.	.	TRBJ2-2	CATRQAEVGTGELFF	TGTGCCACACGACAGGCCGAGGTTGGGACCGGGGAGCTGTTTTTT
TRBV7-3	TRBD2	.	TRBJ2-1	CASSLRGGSNEQFF	TGTGCCAGCAGCCTCCGCGGGGGGTCGAATGAGCAGTTCTTC
TRBV6-6	TRBD1	few	TRBJ1-5	CASSQTGTNQPQHF	TGTGCCAGCAGCCAGACAGGGACCAATCAGCCCCAGCATTTT
TRBV6-1	TRBD1	.	TRBJ2-3	CASSEAGGQGAPDTQYF	TGTGCCAGCAGTGAAGCAGGAGGACAGGGGGCCCCAGATACGCAGTATTTT
TRBV19	.	.	TRBJ1-3	CASSISGGRLGNTIYF	TGTGCCAGTAGTATAAGCGGCGGAAGATTGGGAAACACCATATATTTT
TRBV25-1	TRBD1	once	TRBJ1-1	CASTKRQGAFHTEAFF	TGTGCCAGCACTAAACGACAGGGGGCCTTTCACACTGAAGCTTTCTTT
TRBV6-5	.	.	TRBJ1-5	CAHRGAGGGQPQHF	TGTGCCCACCGGGGGGCGGGAGGCGGGCAGCCCCAGCATTTT
TRBV6-6	.	few	TRBJ2-5	CASSSGKQETQYF	TGTGCCAGCAGCTCCGGGAAACAAGAGACCCAGTACTTC
TRBV28	TRBD1	.	TRBJ1-5	CASSLLTGGSNQPQHF	TGTGCCAGCAGTTTATTGACAGGGGGAAGCAATCAGCCCCAGCATTTT
TRBV7-2	.	.	TRBJ1-2	CASSPYGGRADYTF	TGTGCCAGCAGCCCCTACGGGGGGCGAGCGGACTACACCTTC
TRBV5-1	TRBD1	.	TRBJ2-1	CASSPSRGQGSYNEQFF	TGCGCCAGCAGCCCTTCCAGGGGGCAGGGCTCCTACAATGAGCAGTTCTTC
TRBV19	.	.	TRBJ1-4	CASRTVATNEKLFF	TGTGCCAGTAGGACTGTTGCAACTAATGAAAAACTGTTTTTT
TRBV10-1	TRBD2	.	TRBJ2-2	CATRQLAGGELFF	TGCGCCACCCGGCAACTAGCGGGCGGGGAGCTGTTTTTT
TRBV15	TRBD1	.	TRBJ2-7	CATSRPAGQGEDEQYF	TGTGCCACCAGCCGTCCAGCCGGACAGGGGGAGGACGAGCAGTACTTC
TRBV19	.	.	TRBJ1-1	CASSIIGRDTEAFF	TGTGCCAGTAGTATAATTGGGAGGGACACTGAAGCTTTCTTT
TRBV28	TRBD1	.	TRBJ2-7	CASSSDRDAIYEQYF	TGTGCCAGCAGTTCGGACAGGGATGCGATTTACGAGCAGTACTTC
TRBV7-2	TRBD1	.	TRBJ2-1	CASSPTGGFYNEQFF	TGTGCCAGCAGCCCGACAGGGGGCTTCTACAATGAGCAGTTCTTC
TRBV28	.	.	TRBJ2-1	CASSLIAGRGPLGEQFF	TGTGCCAGCAGTTTAATCGCGGGAAGAGGGCCTCTAGGTGAGCAGTTCTTC
TRBV3-1/TRBV3-2	.	.	TRBJ2-2	CASSSRSIPGELFF	TGTGCCAGCAGCTCCCGGAGTATCCCCGGGGAGCTGTTTTTT
TRBV30	TRBD2	.	TRBJ2-3	CAWSGMSSGFTDTQYF	TGTGCCTGGAGTGGGATGTCTAGCGGCTTCACAGATACGCAGTATTTT
TRBV7-3	.	.	TRBJ2-1	CASSLGRASYNEQFF	TGTGCCAGCAGCTTAGGGCGGGCTAGCTACAATGAGCAGTTCTTC
TRBV5-1	TRBD2	few	TRBJ2-3	CASSLGRLAGADTQYF	TGCGCCAGCAGCTTGGGTAGACTAGCGGGCGCAGATACGCAGTATTTT
TRBV7-9	.	.	TRBJ2-2	CASSPPGQATNTGELFF	TGTGCCAGCAGCCCCCCTGGCCAGGCCACGAACACCGGGGAGCTGTTTTTT
TRBV7-9	TRBD1	.	TRBJ1-1	CASSVGQGGTEAFF	TGTGCCAGCAGCGTCGGACAGGGGGGCACTGAAGCTTTCTTT
TRBV6-5	TRBD2	once	TRBJ2-1	CASSYLLAGFNEQFF	TGTGCCAGCAGTTACTTACTAGCGGGATTCAATGAGCAGTTCTTC
TRBV5-1	TRBD1	.	TRBJ2-1	CARRDRGRYNEQFF	TGCGCCAGAAGAGACAGGGGGAGGTACAATGAGCAGTTCTTC
TRBV5-6	TRBD1	.	TRBJ1-1	CASSPGQANTEAFF	TGTGCCAGCAGCCCGGGACAGGCCAACACTGAAGCTTTCTTT
TRBV29-1	.	once	TRBJ1-3	CSVDGGMGNTIYF	TGCAGCGTTGACGGGGGTATGGGAAACACCATATATTTT
TRBV14	.	.	TRBJ1-1	CASSQVGVRNTEAFF	TGTGCCAGCAGCCAAGTCGGGGTCAGGAACACTGAAGCTTTCTTT
TRBV27	.	few	TRBJ2-7	CASSHTRSEQYF	TGTGCCAGCAGCCATACTAGAAGCGAGCAGTACTTC
TRBV10-1	TRBD2	once	TRBJ2-5	CASSESGRTSGKETQYF	TGCGCCAGCAGTGAGTCGGGGAGAACTAGCGGGAAAGAGACCCAGTACTTC
TRBV6-6	.	few	TRBJ1-2	CASRKDREFGYTF	TGTGCCAGCAGAAAAGACAGAGAATTCGGCTACACCTTC
TRBV19	TRBD1	few	TRBJ2-1	CASSIFAGQGNNEQFF	TGTGCCAGTAGTATTTTTGCGGGACAGGGAAACAATGAGCAGTTCTTC
TRBV4-2	.	.	TRBJ2-1	CASSQDWRNSYNEQFF	TGTGCCAGCAGCCAAGATTGGCGGAACTCCTACAATGAGCAGTTCTTC
TRBV2	TRBD1	.	TRBJ2-7	CASNPGTATYEQYF	TGTGCCAGCAATCCCGGGACAGCAACCTACGAGCAGTACTTC
TRBV7-2	TRBD1	.	TRBJ1-2	CASSVRDRVGYTF	TGTGCCAGCAGCGTCCGGGACAGGGTTGGCTACACCTTC
TRBV4-1	TRBD2	.	TRBJ2-1	CASSQGLAGRNEQFF	TGCGCCAGCAGCCAAGGGTTAGCGGGAAGAAATGAGCAGTTCTTC
TRBV11-2	TRBD2	.	TRBJ2-1	CASRSSGRSSYNEQFF	TGTGCCAGCAGAAGTAGCGGGAGAAGCTCCTACAATGAGCAGTTCTTC
TRBV6-2/TRBV6-3	.	few	TRBJ2-2	CASSYAGVNTGELFF	TGTGCCAGCAGTTACGCAGGGGTGAACACCGGGGAGCTGTTTTTT
TRBV5-4	TRBD1	.	TRBJ2-7	CASSSGQATAYEQYF	TGTGCCAGCAGCTCGGGACAGGCTACGGCCTACGAGCAGTACTTC